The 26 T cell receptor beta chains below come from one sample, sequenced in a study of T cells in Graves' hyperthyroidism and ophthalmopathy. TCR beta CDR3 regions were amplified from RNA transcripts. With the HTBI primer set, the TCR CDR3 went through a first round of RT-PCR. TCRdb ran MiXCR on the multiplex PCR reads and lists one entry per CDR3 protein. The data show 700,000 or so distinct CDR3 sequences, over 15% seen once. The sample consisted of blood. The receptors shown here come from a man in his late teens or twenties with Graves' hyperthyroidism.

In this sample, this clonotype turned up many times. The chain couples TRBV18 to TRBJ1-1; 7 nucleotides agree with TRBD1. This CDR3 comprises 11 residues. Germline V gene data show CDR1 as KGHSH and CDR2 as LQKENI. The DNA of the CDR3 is TGTGCAAACAGGGGGAACACTGAAGCTTTCTTT. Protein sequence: CANRGNTEAFF.

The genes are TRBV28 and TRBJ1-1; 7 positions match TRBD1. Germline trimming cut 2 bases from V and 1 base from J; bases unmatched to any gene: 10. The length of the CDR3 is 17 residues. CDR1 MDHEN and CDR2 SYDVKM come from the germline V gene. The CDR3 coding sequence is TGTGCCAGCAGTTTACCCTCTGAGGACAGGTCGAACACTGAAGCTTTCTTT. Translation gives CASSLPSEDRSNTEAFF.

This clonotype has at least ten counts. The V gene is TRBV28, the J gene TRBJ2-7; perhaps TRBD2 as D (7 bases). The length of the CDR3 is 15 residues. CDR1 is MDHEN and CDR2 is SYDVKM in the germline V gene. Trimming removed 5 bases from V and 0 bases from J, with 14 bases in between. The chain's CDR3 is CASSGGGSPSYEQYF. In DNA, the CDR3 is TGTGCCAGCAGTGGGGGCGGGAGTCCCTCCTACGAGCAGTACTTC.

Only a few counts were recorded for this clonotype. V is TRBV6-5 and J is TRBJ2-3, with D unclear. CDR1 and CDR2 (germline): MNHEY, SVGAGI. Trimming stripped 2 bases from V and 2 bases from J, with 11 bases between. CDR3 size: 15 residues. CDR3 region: CASSYGVLDTDTQYF. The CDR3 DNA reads TGTGCCAGCAGTTACGGGGTACTTGACACAGATACGCAGTATTTT.

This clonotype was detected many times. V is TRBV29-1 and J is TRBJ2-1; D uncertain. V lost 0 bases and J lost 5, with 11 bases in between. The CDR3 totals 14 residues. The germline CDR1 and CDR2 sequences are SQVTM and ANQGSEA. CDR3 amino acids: CSVEDHRTDNEQFF. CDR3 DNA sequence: TGCAGCGTTGAAGATCATAGGACCGACAATGAGCAGTTCTTC.

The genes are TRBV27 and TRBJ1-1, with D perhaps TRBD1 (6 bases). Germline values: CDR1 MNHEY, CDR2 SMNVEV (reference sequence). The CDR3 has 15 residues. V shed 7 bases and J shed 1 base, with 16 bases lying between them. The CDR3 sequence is CASKIIGTPNTEAFF. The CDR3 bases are TGTGCCAGCAAAATTATCGGGACACCGAACACTGAAGCTTTCTTT.

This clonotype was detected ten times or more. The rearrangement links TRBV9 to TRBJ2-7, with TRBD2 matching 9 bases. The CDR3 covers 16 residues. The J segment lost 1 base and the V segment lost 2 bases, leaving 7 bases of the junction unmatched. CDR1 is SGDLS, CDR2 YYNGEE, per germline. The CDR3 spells CASSVGVAGDSYEQYF. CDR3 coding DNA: TGTGCCAGCAGCGTGGGAGTAGCGGGGGATTCCTACGAGCAGTACTTC.

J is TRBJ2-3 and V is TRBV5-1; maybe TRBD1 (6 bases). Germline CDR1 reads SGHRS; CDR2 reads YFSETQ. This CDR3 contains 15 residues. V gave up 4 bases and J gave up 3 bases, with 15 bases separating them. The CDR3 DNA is TGCGCCAGCAGCGCACAAACAGGGTATACAGATACGCAGTATTTT. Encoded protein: CASSAQTGYTDTQYF.

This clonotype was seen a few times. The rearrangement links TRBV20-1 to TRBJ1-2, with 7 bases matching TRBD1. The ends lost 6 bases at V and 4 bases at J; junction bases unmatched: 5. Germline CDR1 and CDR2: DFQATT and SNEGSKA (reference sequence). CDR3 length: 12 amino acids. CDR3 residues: CSALGTVYGYTF. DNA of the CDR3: TGCAGTGCCTTAGGGACAGTCTATGGCTACACCTTC.

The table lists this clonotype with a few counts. The CDR3 protein is CASSPGQGCQPQHF. CDR3 nucleotides: TGTGCCAGCAGTCCGGGACAGGGCTGTCAGCCCCAGCATTTT. The gene calls are TRBV2 and TRBJ1-5, with 9 bases lining up with TRBD1. The V and J ends lost 5 bases and 6 bases, in that order; junction bases with no gene match: 5. This CDR3 contains 14 residues. CDR1 and CDR2 from the germline V gene are SNHLY and FYNNEI.

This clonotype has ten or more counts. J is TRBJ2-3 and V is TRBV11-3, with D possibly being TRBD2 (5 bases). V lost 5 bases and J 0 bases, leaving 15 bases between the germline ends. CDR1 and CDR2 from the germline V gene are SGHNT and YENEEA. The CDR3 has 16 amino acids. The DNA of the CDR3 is TGTGCCAGCAGCGGAGGACTTTCCCCTAGCACAGATACGCAGTATTTT. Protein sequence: CASSGGLSPSTDTQYF.

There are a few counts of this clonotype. The CDR3 sequence is CASSGRDTKTNEKLFF. The DNA for the CDR3 is TGTGCCAGCAGTGGCCGGGACACCAAAACTAATGAAAAACTGTTTTTT. The chain couples TRBV2 to TRBJ1-4, with a tentative D call TRBD1 (6 bases). Germline V gene data show CDR1 as SNHLY and CDR2 as FYNNEI. V dropped 4 bases and J dropped 1 base, with 13 bases sitting between them. This CDR3 is built from 16 residues. Together with reference TRBV2 and TRBJ1-4, the CDR3 gives the full variable domain: EPEVTQTPSHQVTQMGQEVILRCVPISNHLYFYWYRQILGQKVEFLVSFYNNEISEKSEIFDDQFSVERPDGSNFTLKIRSTKLEDSAMYFCASSGRDTKTNEKLFFGSGTQLSVL.

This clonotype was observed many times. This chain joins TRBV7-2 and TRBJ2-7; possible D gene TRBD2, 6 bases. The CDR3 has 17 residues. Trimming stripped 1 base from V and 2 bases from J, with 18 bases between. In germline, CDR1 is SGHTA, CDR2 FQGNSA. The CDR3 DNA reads TGTGCCAGCAGCTTAGGATTGGGAGGCGGGACCCCCTACGAGCAGTACTTC. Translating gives CASSLGLGGGTPYEQYF.

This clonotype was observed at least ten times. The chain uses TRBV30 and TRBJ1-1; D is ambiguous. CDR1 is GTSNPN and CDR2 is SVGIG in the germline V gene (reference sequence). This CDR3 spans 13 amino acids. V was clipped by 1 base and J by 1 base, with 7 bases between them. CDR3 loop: CAWSGGQNTEAFF. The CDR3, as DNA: TGTGCCTGGAGTGGCGGTCAGAACACTGAAGCTTTCTTT.

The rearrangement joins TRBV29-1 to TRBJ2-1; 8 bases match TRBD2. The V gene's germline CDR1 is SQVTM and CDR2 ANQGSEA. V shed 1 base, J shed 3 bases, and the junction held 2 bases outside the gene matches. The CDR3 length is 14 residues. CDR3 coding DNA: TGCAGCGTTGAAGCACTAGCGGACTACAATGAGCAGTTCTTC. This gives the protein CSVEALADYNEQFF.

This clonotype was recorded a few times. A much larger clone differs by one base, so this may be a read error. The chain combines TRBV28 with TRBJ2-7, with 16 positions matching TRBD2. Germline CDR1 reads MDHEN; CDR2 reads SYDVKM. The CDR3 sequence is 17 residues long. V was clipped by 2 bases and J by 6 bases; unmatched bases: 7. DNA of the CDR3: TGTGCCAGCAGTTTAGCGGGACTAGCGGGAGGGGAGGGCGAGCAGTACTTC. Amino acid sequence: CASSLAGLAGGEGEQYF.

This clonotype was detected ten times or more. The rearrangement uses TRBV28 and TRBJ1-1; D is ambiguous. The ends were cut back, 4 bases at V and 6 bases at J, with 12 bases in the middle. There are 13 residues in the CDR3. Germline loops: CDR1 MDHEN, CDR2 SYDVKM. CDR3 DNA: TGTGCCAGCAGTTGGGGTACTTGGGCTGAAGCTTTCTTT. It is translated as CASSWGTWAEAFF.

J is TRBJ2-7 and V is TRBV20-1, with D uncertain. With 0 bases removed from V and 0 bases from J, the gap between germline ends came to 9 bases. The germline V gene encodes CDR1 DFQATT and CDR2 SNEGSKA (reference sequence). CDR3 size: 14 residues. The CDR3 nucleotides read TGCAGTGCTAGAGATGACGGTCGCTCCTACGAGCAGTACTTC. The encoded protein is CSARDDGRSYEQYF.

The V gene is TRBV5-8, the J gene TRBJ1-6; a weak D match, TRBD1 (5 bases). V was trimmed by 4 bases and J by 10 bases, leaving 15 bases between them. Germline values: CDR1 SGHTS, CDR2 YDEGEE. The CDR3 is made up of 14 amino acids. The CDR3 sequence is CASSGTGAASPLHF. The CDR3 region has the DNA TGTGCCAGCAGCGGGACCGGGGCCGCGTCACCCCTCCACTTT.

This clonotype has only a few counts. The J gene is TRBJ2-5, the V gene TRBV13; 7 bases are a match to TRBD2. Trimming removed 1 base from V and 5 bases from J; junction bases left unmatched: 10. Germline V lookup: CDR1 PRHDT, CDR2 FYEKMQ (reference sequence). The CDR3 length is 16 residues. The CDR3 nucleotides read TGTGCCAGCAGCTTAGTGGCTAGCGGAGACGTGGAGACCCAGTACTTC. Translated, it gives CASSLVASGDVETQYF.

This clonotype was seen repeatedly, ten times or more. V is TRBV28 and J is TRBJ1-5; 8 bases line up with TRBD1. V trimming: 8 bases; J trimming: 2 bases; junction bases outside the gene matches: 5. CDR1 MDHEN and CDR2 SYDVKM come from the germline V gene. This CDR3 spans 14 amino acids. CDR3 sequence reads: CASYDRGGNQPQHF. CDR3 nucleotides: TGTGCCAGCTACGACAGGGGAGGCAATCAGCCCCAGCATTTT.

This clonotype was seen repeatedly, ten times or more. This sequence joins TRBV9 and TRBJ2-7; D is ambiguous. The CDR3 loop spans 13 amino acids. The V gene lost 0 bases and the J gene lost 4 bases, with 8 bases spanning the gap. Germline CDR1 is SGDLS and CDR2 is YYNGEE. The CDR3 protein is CASSVDPSYEQYF. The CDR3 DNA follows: TGTGCCAGCAGCGTAGACCCTAGTTACGAGCAGTACTTC.

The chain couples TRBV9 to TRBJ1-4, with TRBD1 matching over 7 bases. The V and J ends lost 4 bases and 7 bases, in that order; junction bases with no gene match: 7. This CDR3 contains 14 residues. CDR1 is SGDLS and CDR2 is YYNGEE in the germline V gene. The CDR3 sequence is CASSPMTGSEKLFF. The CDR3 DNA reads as TGTGCCAGCAGCCCTATGACAGGGTCTGAAAAACTGTTTTTT.

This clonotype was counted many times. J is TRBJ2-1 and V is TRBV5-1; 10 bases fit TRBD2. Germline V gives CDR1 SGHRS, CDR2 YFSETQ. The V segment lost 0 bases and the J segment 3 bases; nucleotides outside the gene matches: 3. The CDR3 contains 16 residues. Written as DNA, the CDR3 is TGCGCCAGCAGCTTGGTTAGCGGGAGGATCTACAATGAGCAGTTCTTC. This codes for CASSLVSGRIYNEQFF.

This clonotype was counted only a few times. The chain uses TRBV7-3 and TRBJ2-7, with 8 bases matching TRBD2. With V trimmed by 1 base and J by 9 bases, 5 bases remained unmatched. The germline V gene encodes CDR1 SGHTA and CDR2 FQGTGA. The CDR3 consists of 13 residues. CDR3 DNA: TGTGCCAGCAGCTTAAGCAGCGGGAGTAGGCAGTACTTC. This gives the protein CASSLSSGSRQYF.

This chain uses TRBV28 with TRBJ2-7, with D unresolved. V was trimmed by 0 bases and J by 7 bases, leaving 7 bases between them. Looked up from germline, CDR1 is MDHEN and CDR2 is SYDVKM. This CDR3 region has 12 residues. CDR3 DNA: TGTGCCAGCAGTTTATGGGACGGGGAGCAGTACTTC. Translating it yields CASSLWDGEQYF. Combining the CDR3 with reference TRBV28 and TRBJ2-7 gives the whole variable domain DVKVTQSSRYLVKRTGEKVFLECVQDMDHENMFWYRQDPGLGLRLIYFSYDVKMKEKGDIPEGYSVSREKKERFSLILESASTNQTSMYLCASSLWDGEQYFGPGTRLTVT.